The 14 T cell receptor beta chains reported below all come from one sample, sequenced in a study of blood T cell repertoires in COVID-19. Sequenced by immunoSEQ multiplex PCR; TCRdb stores in-frame clones only, minus some. This sample carries over 200,000 clones, under 90% of them seen once, and the ten largest clones take around 15%. Input material: PBMCs or T cells enriched from blood (not recorded which). The receptor source for this set is a young man who had recovered from COVID-19.

The chain recombines TRBV19 with TRBJ1-1, with a possible D match to TRBD1 (5 bases). V gave up 5 bases and J gave up 6 bases, with 19 bases separating them. This CDR3 is built from 15 residues. The germline CDR1 and CDR2 sequences are LNHDA and SQIVND (reference sequence). The DNA for the CDR3 is TGTGCCAGTAGTCCCGGTCCGCGGGGGAGGCCTGAAGCTTTCTTT. It yields the protein CASSPGPRGRPEAFF.

The J gene is TRBJ1-4, the V gene TRBV18, with a weak D call TRBD1 (6 bases). With 3 bases removed from V and 11 bases from J, the gap between germline ends came to 13 bases. Germline V gives CDR1 KGHSH, CDR2 LQKENI. The CDR3 extends over 13 amino acids. The chain's CDR3 is CASSPPAGDKLFF. CDR3 bases: TGTGCCAGCTCACCCCCGGCAGGGGATAAACTGTTTTTT.

The chain combines TRBV7-3 with TRBJ2-2, with TRBD1 matching 7 bases. Per germline, CDR1 SGHTA and CDR2 FQGTGA. The CDR3 spans 16 residues. V trimming: 1 base; J trimming: 1 base; junction bases outside the gene matches: 3. Here the CDR3 DNA reads TGTGCCAGCAGCTTAATGGCAGGGGGGAACACCGGGGAGCTGTTTTTT. It translates to CASSLMAGGNTGELFF.

The rearrangement uses TRBV6-2 or TRBV6-3 and TRBJ2-5; 9 nucleotides line up with TRBD1. This CDR3 spans 16 amino acids. The germline CDR1 and CDR2 sequences are MNHEY and SVGEGT. V dropped 3 bases and J dropped 7; count of bases not matched to a gene: 12. The CDR3 DNA follows: TGTGCCAGCAGTTATGTCCGGGACAGGGTACAGGGGACCCAGTACTTC. Translated, it gives CASSYVRDRVQGTQYF.

The chain combines TRBV3-1 (or the pseudogene TRBV3-2) with TRBJ2-1; TRBD2 aligns across 8 bases. Per the germline V gene, CDR1 is LGHDT and CDR2 is YNNKEL (reference sequence). V dropped 1 base and J dropped 10; count of bases not matched to a gene: 0. This CDR3 is 12 amino acids long. CDR3 DNA: TGTGCCAGCAGCCAAGTAGCGGGGGAGCAGTTCTTC. It translates to CASSQVAGEQFF.

The table lists this clone with a count of one. This sequence joins TRBV6-5 and TRBJ2-5; no firm D call. Germline V gene data show CDR1 as MNHEY and CDR2 as SVGAGI. This CDR3 comprises 16 residues. Between the trimmed V and J ends, which lost 0 bases and 0 bases, there was a span of 11 bases. The CDR3 region has the DNA TGTGCCAGCAGTTACTCGATTTTCAGTTACCAAGAGACCCAGTACTTC. Amino acid sequence: CASSYSIFSYQETQYF.

The chain uses TRBV5-5 and TRBJ1-2; D is perhaps TRBD1 (5 bases). Germline-derived CDR1 and CDR2 are SGHKS and YYEKEE (reference sequence). The CDR3 is made up of 16 amino acids. Trimming stripped 3 bases from V and 0 bases from J, with 15 bases between. This CDR3 reads CASSSRRGGTNYGYTF. The CDR3 coding sequence is TGTGCCAGCAGCTCCCGGCGGGGGGGAACTAACTATGGCTACACCTTC.

This clone turned up a few times. This chain uses TRBV27 with TRBJ1-2, with unresolved D. This CDR3 has 14 amino acids. Trimming pared 0 bases from V and 4 bases from J, leaving 9 bases between. From germline, CDR1 is MNHEY and CDR2 SMNVEV (reference sequence). The DNA of the CDR3 is TGTGCCAGCAGTTTATCTCCCACTAGCTATGGCTACACCTTC. Protein: CASSLSPTSYGYTF.

The CDR3 DNA sequence: TGCAGTGCTGACAGGGGTGAAAAACTGTTTTTT. Its translation: CSADRGEKLFF. V and J are TRBV20-1 and TRBJ1-4; TRBD1 agrees at 8 bases. The CDR3 is 11 residues long. Germline CDR1 is DFQATT and CDR2 is SNEGSKA (reference sequence). With 5 bases clipped from V and 7 bases from J, the junction kept 0 bases outside the gene matches.

V and J are TRBV6-2 or TRBV6-3 and TRBJ1-6; D perhaps matches TRBD1 (5 bases). The CDR3 is 18 residues long. CDR1 and CDR2 (germline): MNHEY, SVGEGT. The ends were cut back, 4 bases at V and 7 bases at J, with 23 bases in the middle. The CDR3, as DNA: TGTGCCAGCAGTTCCTCCCTGAAATCCGCCCAGGGAAATTCACCCCTCCACTTT. Translating gives CASSSSLKSAQGNSPLHF.

This clone appeared many times. The chain recombines TRBV29-1 with TRBJ2-7; D is unresolved. This CDR3 comprises 12 residues. Germline assignment: CDR1 SQVTM and CDR2 ANQGSEA. The V gene lost 4 bases and the J gene lost 0 bases, with 7 bases spanning the gap. CDR3 sequence reads: CSVVQSSYEQYF. The CDR3 DNA reads TGCAGCGTTGTACAGAGCTCCTACGAGCAGTACTTC.

This clone was found a few times. The V and J genes are TRBV5-1 and TRBJ1-4, with 9 bases lining up with TRBD1. Germline loops: CDR1 SGHRS, CDR2 YFSETQ. The V and J ends lost 4 bases and 8 bases, in that order; junction bases with no gene match: 6. There are 14 residues in the CDR3. The CDR3 loop is CASSGGQGGEKLFF. CDR3 sequence (DNA): TGCGCCAGCAGCGGGGGACAGGGCGGAGAAAAACTGTTTTTT.

The chain combines TRBV15 with TRBJ1-1, with D tentatively TRBD1 (5 bases). Trimming left V 0 bases short and J 8 bases short, with 10 bases between. This CDR3 spans 13 amino acids. From germline, CDR1 is LNHNV and CDR2 YYDKDF (reference sequence). CDR3 sequence: CATSREVGGEAFF. The CDR3 region has the DNA TGTGCCACCAGCAGAGAGGTGGGGGGGGAAGCTTTCTTT.

This clone was picked up one time. V is TRBV2 and J is TRBJ1-5; D is ambiguous. There are 15 residues in the CDR3. Germline assignment: CDR1 SNHLY and CDR2 FYNNEI. The ends were cut back, 4 bases at V and 2 bases at J, with 12 bases in the middle. CDR3 bases: TGTGCCAGCAGTGTCTCCCAACTGGGCAATCAGCCCCAGCATTTT. Translation: CASSVSQLGNQPQHF.